The 16 T cell receptor beta chains given below trace back to one sample, sequenced in a study of regulatory T cells in long-lasting Graves disease. As for time point: newly diagnosed GD, antithyroid drugs for less than 3 months. TCR sequences were obtained from RNA taken from PBMCs. Sequencing libraries for TCR beta were prepared with iRepertoire HTBI primers and Arm-PCR of CDR3 regions. Via MiXCR, TCRdb re-called the multiplex PCR reads, giving one row per CDR3 protein. The profile covers about 400,000 distinct CDR3 sequences, with 16% appearing a single time and around 20% taken by the ten largest. These same data were also listed under a study on T cells in Graves' hyperthyroidism and ophthalmopathy.

The sequenced sample was peripheral blood mononuclear cells (PBMCs), obtained at new diagnosis, from a patient treated with antithyroid drugs. These receptors were obtained from a woman aged 18 to 35 with Graves disease.

Many counts were recorded for this clonotype. The chain recombines TRBV11-2 with TRBJ1-2; no clear D. V gave up 1 base and J gave up 6 bases, with 12 bases separating them. The CDR3 contains 14 residues. The germline V gene has CDR1 SGHAT and CDR2 FQNNGV. Written as DNA, the CDR3 is TGTGCCAGCAGCTTAGCTGGCGGGTGGGATGGCTACACCTTC. Amino acids: CASSLAGGWDGYTF.

The table lists this clonotype with a few counts. This could be a read error, since a much larger clone is one nucleotide away. V is TRBV4-1 and J is TRBJ2-3; the match to TRBD2 covers 7 bases. In germline, CDR1 is MGHRA, CDR2 YSYEKL. Trimming cost V 3 bases and J 2 bases; bases outside gene matches: 11. This CDR3 comprises 17 residues. The DNA for the CDR3 is TGCGCCAGCAGCCAGAGACTAGCTTCGTTCTCCACAGATACGCAGTATTTT. Its translation is CASSQRLASFSTDTQYF.

The chain recombines TRBV14 with TRBJ1-2; possible D gene TRBD1, 6 bases. V was clipped by 1 base and J by 2 bases, with 14 bases between them. The CDR3 spans 16 residues. Germline loops: CDR1 SGHDN, CDR2 FVKESK. CDR3 protein: CASSQGDTVRNYGYTF. CDR3 nucleotides: TGTGCCAGCAGCCAAGGGGACACCGTCAGAAACTATGGCTACACCTTC.

This clonotype was seen at least ten times. V is TRBV3-1 and J is TRBJ2-7; 8 bases are a match to TRBD1. CDR1 is LGHDT, CDR2 YNNKEL, per germline (reference sequence). The CDR3 sequence is 12 residues long. The V gene end was trimmed by 3 bases and the J gene end by 7 bases; junction bases not matched to a gene: 2. CDR3 region: CASSQRQGEQYF. The CDR3 nucleotides are TGTGCCAGCAGCCAGAGACAGGGGGAGCAGTACTTC.

This clonotype was recorded a few times. The rearrangement uses TRBV20-1 and TRBJ2-7; 8 positions agree with TRBD2. With 3 bases clipped from V and 4 bases from J, the junction kept 8 bases outside the gene matches. The CDR3 runs 14 residues. Germline V gene data show CDR1 as DFQATT and CDR2 as SNEGSKA (reference sequence). The CDR3 reads CSASPSGGMYEQYF. The CDR3 DNA sequence: TGCAGTGCTAGCCCCAGCGGGGGAATGTACGAGCAGTACTTC.

The CDR3 protein is CSATLDLKTQYF. DNA for the CDR3: TGCAGTGCAACATTAGATTTGAAGACCCAGTACTTC. The chain carries TRBV20-1 and TRBJ2-5, with D uncertain. Germline values: CDR1 DFQATT, CDR2 SNEGSKA (reference sequence). V lost 6 bases and J 6 bases, leaving 14 bases between the germline ends. The CDR3 spans 12 residues.

The rearrangement uses TRBV6-5 and TRBJ1-2; TRBD1 aligns across 7 bases. After removal of 4 bases from V and 8 bases from J, the junction contained 7 bases not matched to a gene. This CDR3 comprises 13 residues. CDR1 is MNHEY and CDR2 is SVGAGI in the germline V gene. The CDR3 loop reads CASSSRQGEGYTF. CDR3 nucleotide sequence: TGTGCCAGCAGTTCCCGACAGGGTGAAGGCTACACCTTC.

This clonotype was picked up a small number of times. V is TRBV9 and J is TRBJ1-1, with D maybe TRBD1 (5 bases). Per the germline V gene, CDR1 is SGDLS and CDR2 is YYNGEE. CDR3 size: 15 residues. V lost 2 bases to trimming and J lost 5 bases, with 16 bases between them. The DNA for the CDR3 is TGTGCCAGCAGCGTGGCCGCCACCCGGGGGACTGAAGCTTTCTTT. Translated, it gives CASSVAATRGTEAFF. The variable domain in full, completed from reference TRBV9 and TRBJ1-1, reads DSGVTQTPKHLITATGQRVTLRCSPRSGDLSVYWYQQSLDQGLQFLIQYYNGEERAKGNILERFSAQQFPDLHSELNLSSLELGDSALYFCASSVAATRGTEAFFGQGTRLTVV.

This clonotype has at least ten counts. The chain uses TRBV28 and TRBJ2-1; tentative D call: TRBD2 (5 bases). This CDR3 contains 14 residues. Trimming took 3 bases from V and 7 from J, leaving 13 bases between them. The germline V gene encodes CDR1 MDHEN and CDR2 SYDVKM. The CDR3 loop reads CASSFGGDGNEQFF. Written as DNA, the CDR3 is TGTGCCAGCAGTTTCGGAGGAGATGGGAATGAGCAGTTCTTC.

Of note for this clonotype: This may be a read error: a much more frequent sequence differs by one nucleotide. Because the CDR3 is missing its conserved closing phenylalanine or tryptophan, this is likely a read error. The J gene is TRBJ1-1, the V gene TRBV24-1; perhaps TRBD1 as D (5 bases). In germline, CDR1 is KGHDR, CDR2 SFDVKD. Trimming took 4 bases from V and 7 from J, leaving 15 bases between them. This CDR3 has 14 amino acids. CDR3 in DNA: TGTGCCACCAGTGACTCGGCGGGGGATGGTGAAGCTTTCCTT. Translated: CATSDSAGDGEAFL.

This clonotype was seen at least ten times. V is TRBV11-3 and J is TRBJ1-3, with D maybe TRBD1 (5 bases). Germline V gene lookup returns CDR1 SGHNT and CDR2 YENEEA. The CDR3 totals 14 residues. The germline V and J ends were trimmed by 5 bases and 8 bases, with 16 bases remaining between them. The CDR3 reads CASSPGTTGDTIYF. CDR3 nucleotides: TGTGCCAGCAGCCCTGGGACCACCGGAGACACCATATATTTT.

The gene calls are TRBV6-1 and TRBJ2-5, with TRBD2 identical over 8 bases. CDR1 MNHNS and CDR2 SASEGT come from the germline V gene. The CDR3 sequence is 15 residues long. The V segment lost 3 bases and the J segment 4 bases; nucleotides outside the gene matches: 7. CDR3 in DNA: TGTGCCAGCAGTGACTCCGGGGGGGTCGGAGAGACCCAGTACTTC. As protein: CASSDSGGVGETQYF.

This clonotype was seen at least ten times. V gene TRBV5-1 combines with J gene TRBJ2-5, with 8 bases fitting TRBD2. V gave up 4 bases and J gave up 1 base; unmatched junction bases: 3. The CDR3 contains 14 residues. Germline V gene lookup returns CDR1 SGHRS and CDR2 YFSETQ. The CDR3: CASSIGLAQETQYF. The CDR3 coding sequence is TGCGCCAGCAGCATTGGACTAGCCCAAGAGACCCAGTACTTC. Full variable domain (remainder filled in from reference TRBV5-1 and TRBJ2-5): KAGVTQTPRYLIKTRGQQVTLSCSPISGHRSVSWYQQTPGQGLQFLFEYFSETQRNKGNFPGRFSGRQFSNSRSEMNVSTLELGDSALYLCASSIGLAQETQYFGPGTRLLVL.

This clonotype was counted many times. The chain carries TRBV5-6 and TRBJ2-5; D not certain. The length of the CDR3 is 14 residues. Trimming pared 0 bases from V and 3 bases from J, leaving 9 bases between. CDR1 and CDR2 from the germline V gene are SGHDT and YYEEEE. The CDR3 protein is CASSLARDEETQYF. In DNA, the CDR3 is TGTGCCAGCAGCTTGGCGCGTGATGAAGAGACCCAGTACTTC. Full variable domain (missing parts from reference TRBV5-6 and TRBJ2-5): DAGVTQSPTHLIKTRGQQVTLRCSPKSGHDTVSWYQQALGQGPQFIFQYYEEEERQRGNFPDRFSGHQFPNYSSELNVNALLLGDSALYLCASSLARDEETQYFGPGTRLLVL.

This clonotype was picked up many times. The chain joins TRBV7-3 to TRBJ2-7; a weak D match, TRBD2 (6 bases). V was shortened by 2 bases and J by 5 bases, with 13 bases between the two germline ends. The CDR3 loop spans 14 amino acids. CDR1 and CDR2 from the germline V gene are SGHTA and FQGTGA. CDR3 residues: CASSLWGGTHEQYF. The CDR3 nucleotides are TGTGCCAGCAGCTTATGGGGCGGGACCCACGAGCAGTACTTC.

Many counts were recorded for this clonotype. The J gene is TRBJ2-7, the V gene TRBV2, with D possibly matching TRBD2 (5 bases). Germline V gene sequence: CDR1 SNHLY, CDR2 FYNNEI. This CDR3 region has 16 residues. V lost 5 bases to trimming and J lost 7 bases, with 24 bases between them. The CDR3 region has the DNA TGTGCCAGCAGTCCACGCCACAGCCGGACTCATCGGGAGCAGTACTTC. This translates into CASSPRHSRTHREQYF. Based on the CDR3 plus reference TRBV2 and TRBJ2-7, the full variable domain is EPEVTQTPSHQVTQMGQEVILRCVPISNHLYFYWYRQILGQKVEFLVSFYNNEISEKSEIFDDQFSVERPDGSNFTLKIRSTKLEDSAMYFCASSPRHSRTHREQYFGPGTRLTVT.